The sequence of this T cell receptor (beta chain) was determined in a study of blood T cell repertoires in COVID-19. Study-level information: There were acute and convalescent COVID-19 samples, and they came from the United States, Italy and Spain. PBMCs, B-cell-depleted T cells, or T cells provided the cDNA or gDNA that made up the material.

Original handling: From reference gene primer amplification, estimates of nucleated cell counts were derived. Using immunoSEQ multiplex PCR, the repertoire was profiled, and TCRdb retains in-frame clones only, with some absent. D and trimming were read from the DNA, whereas the V and J calls and clone size are those reported in that table. The table shows fewer than 200,000 clones, with 80% occurring only once. Specimen: peripheral blood. This TCR came from a man aged 55 to 70 with acute or convalescent COVID-19.

The CDR3 DNA is TGTGCCACCAGTGATTCAGGGGGCAACGGGGCCAACGTCCTGACTTTC. This sequence encodes CATSDSGGNGANVLTF. V usage is TRBV24-1 and J usage is TRBJ2-6, with 8 bases matching TRBD1. There are 16 residues in the CDR3. Unmatched junction bases numbered 3, after V lost 2 bases and J lost 4 bases. Germline loops: CDR1 KGHDR, CDR2 SFDVKD.